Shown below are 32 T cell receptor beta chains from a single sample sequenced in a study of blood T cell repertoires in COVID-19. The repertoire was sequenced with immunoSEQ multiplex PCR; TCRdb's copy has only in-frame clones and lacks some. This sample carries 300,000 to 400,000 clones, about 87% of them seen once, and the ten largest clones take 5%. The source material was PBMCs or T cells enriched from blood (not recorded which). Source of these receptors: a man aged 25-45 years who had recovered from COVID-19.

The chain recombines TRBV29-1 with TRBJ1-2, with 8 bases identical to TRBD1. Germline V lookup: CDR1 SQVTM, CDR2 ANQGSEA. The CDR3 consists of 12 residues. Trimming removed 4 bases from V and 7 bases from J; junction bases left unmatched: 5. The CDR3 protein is CSVGTGFGGYTF. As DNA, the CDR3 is TGCAGCGTTGGGACAGGGTTCGGTGGCTACACCTTC.

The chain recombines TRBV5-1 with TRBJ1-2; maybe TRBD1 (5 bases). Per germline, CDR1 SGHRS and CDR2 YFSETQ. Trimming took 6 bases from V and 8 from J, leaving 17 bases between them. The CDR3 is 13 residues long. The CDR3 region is CASNSLTGEGYTF. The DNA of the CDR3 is TGCGCCAGCAACTCCCTGACGGGGGAAGGCTACACCTTC.

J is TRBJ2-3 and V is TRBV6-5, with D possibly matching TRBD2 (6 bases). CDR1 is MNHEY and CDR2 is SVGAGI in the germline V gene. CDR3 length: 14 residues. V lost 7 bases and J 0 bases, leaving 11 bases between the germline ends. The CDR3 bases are TGTGCCAGCAAGAAGGGACTTAGCACAGATACGCAGTATTTT. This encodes CASKKGLSTDTQYF.

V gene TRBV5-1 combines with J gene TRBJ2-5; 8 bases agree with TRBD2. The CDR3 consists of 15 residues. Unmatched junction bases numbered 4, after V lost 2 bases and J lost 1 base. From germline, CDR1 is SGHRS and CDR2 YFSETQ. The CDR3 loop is CASSFSGTSQETQYF. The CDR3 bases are TGCGCCAGCAGCTTCTCCGGGACTAGCCAAGAGACCCAGTACTTC. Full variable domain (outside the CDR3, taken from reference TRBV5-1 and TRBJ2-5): KAGVTQTPRYLIKTRGQQVTLSCSPISGHRSVSWYQQTPGQGLQFLFEYFSETQRNKGNFPGRFSGRQFSNSRSEMNVSTLELGDSALYLCASSFSGTSQETQYFGPGTRLLVL.

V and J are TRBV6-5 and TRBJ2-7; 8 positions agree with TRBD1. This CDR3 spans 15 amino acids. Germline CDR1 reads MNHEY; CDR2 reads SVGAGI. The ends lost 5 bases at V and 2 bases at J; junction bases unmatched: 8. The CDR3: CASSPGTGLTYEQYF. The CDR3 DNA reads TGTGCCAGCAGTCCCGGGACAGGCCTCACCTACGAGCAGTACTTC.

CDR3 nucleotide sequence: TGTGCCAGTAGTATAGTAGTCGGACTTAATTCACCCCTCCACTTT. This codes for CASSIVVGLNSPLHF. This chain joins TRBV19 and TRBJ1-6; D unclear. The germline V gene has CDR1 LNHDA and CDR2 SQIVND (reference sequence). This CDR3 is built from 15 residues. V was shortened by 1 base and J by 6 bases, with 10 bases between the two germline ends.

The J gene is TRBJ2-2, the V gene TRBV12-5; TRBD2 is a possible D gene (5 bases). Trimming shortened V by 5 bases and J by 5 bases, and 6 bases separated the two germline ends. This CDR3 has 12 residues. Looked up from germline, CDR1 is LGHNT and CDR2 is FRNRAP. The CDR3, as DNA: TGTGCTAGTGGTCCGGGAACCGGGGAGCTGTTTTTT. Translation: CASGPGTGELFF.

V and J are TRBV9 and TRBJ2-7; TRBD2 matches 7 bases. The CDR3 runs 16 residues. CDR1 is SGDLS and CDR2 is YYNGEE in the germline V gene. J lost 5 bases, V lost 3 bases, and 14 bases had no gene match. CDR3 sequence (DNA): TGTGCCAGCAGCGCCCGGGACTACACCTCCCCCCACGAGCAGTACTTC. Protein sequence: CASSARDYTSPHEQYF.

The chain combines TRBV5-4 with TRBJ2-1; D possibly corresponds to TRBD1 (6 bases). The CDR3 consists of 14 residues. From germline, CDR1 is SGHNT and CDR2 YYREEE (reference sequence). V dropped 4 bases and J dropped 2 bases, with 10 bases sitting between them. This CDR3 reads CASSRGQPYNEQFF. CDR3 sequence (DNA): TGTGCCAGCAGCCGAGGACAGCCCTACAATGAGCAGTTCTTC.

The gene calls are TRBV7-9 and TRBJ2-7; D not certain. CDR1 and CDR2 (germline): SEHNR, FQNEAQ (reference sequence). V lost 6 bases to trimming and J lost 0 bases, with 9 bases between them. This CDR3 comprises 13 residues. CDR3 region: CASRGPLSYEQYF. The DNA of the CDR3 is TGTGCCAGCAGGGGCCCGCTCTCCTACGAGCAGTACTTC. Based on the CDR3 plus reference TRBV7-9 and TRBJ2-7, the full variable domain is DTGVSQNPRHKITKRGQNVTFRCDPISEHNRLYWYRQTLGQGPEFLTYFQNEAQLEKSRLLSDRFSAERPKGSFSTLEIQRTEQGDSAMYLCASRGPLSYEQYFGPGTRLTVT.

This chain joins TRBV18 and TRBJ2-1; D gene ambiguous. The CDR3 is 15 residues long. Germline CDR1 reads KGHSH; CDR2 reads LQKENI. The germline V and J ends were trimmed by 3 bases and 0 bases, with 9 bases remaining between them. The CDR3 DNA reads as TGTGCCAGCTCACCCCTAGATCTCTCCTACAATGAGCAGTTCTTC. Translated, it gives CASSPLDLSYNEQFF.

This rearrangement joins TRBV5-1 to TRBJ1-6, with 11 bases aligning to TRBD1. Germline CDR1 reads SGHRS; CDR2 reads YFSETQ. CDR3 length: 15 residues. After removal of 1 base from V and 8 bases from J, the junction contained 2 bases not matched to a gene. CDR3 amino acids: CASSLRDRGYSPLHF. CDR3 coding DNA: TGCGCCAGCAGCTTGCGGGACAGGGGGTATTCACCCCTCCACTTT.

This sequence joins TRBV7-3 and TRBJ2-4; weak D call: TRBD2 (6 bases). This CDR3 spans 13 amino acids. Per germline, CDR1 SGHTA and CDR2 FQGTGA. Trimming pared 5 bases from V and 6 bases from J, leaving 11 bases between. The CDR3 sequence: CASSARGTNIQYF. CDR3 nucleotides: TGTGCCAGCAGCGCGCGGGGAACAAACATTCAGTACTTC.

CDR3 residues: CASSVDSSGNTIYF. CDR3 coding DNA: TGTGCCAGCAGCGTAGACAGCTCTGGAAACACCATATATTTT. The chain is built from TRBV9 and TRBJ1-3, with D unresolved. V was cut by 0 bases and J by 0 bases, with 4 bases left in between. Germline V gives CDR1 SGDLS, CDR2 YYNGEE. CDR3 size: 14 residues.

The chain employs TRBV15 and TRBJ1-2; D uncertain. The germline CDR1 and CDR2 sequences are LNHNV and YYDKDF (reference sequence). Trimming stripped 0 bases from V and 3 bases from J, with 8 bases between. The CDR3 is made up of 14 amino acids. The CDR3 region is CATSRDLLYYGYTF. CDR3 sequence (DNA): TGTGCCACCAGCAGAGATCTTTTGTACTATGGCTACACCTTC.

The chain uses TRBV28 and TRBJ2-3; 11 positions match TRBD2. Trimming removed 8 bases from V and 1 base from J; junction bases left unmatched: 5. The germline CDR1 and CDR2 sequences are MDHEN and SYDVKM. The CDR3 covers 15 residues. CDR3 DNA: TGTGCCAGCTGGGTAGCGGGGGGGCGCACAGATACGCAGTATTTT. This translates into CASWVAGGRTDTQYF.

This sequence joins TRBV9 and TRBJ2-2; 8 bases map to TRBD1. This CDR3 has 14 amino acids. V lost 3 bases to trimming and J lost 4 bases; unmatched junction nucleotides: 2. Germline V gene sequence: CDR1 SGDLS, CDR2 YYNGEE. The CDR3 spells CASSGGQVTGELFF. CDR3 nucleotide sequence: TGTGCCAGCAGCGGGGGACAGGTCACCGGGGAGCTGTTTTTT.

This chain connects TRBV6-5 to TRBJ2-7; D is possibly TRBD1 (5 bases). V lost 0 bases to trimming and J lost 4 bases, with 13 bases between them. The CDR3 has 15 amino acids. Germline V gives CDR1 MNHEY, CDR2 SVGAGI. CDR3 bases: TGTGCCAGCAGTTACTCAAGGGGCGTTAGGTACGAGCAGTACTTC. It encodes CASSYSRGVRYEQYF.

CDR3 nucleotides: TGTGCCAGCAGCCCACTAGCGGGGGGTCACAATGAGCAGTTCTTC. It specifies CASSPLAGGHNEQFF. The chain couples TRBV11-1 to TRBJ2-1, with TRBD2 matching 12 bases. Germline V gene lookup returns CDR1 SGHAT and CDR2 FQDESV (reference sequence). The CDR3 is 15 amino acids. Losses at the gene ends were 5 bases for V and 5 bases for J; bases not matched to a gene: 4.

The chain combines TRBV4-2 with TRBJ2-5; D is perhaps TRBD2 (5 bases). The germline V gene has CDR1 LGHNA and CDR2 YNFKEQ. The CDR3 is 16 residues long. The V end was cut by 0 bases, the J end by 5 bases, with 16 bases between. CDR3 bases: TGTGCCAGCAGCCAAGACCCCGGGGAAGTAGGGGAGACCCAGTACTTC. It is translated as CASSQDPGEVGETQYF.

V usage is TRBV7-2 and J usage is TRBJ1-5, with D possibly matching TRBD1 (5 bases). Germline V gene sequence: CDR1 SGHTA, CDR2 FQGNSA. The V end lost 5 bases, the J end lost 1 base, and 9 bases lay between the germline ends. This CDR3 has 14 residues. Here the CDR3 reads CASSVDRSNQPQHF. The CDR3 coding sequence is TGTGCCAGCAGCGTAGACAGAAGCAATCAGCCCCAGCATTTT.

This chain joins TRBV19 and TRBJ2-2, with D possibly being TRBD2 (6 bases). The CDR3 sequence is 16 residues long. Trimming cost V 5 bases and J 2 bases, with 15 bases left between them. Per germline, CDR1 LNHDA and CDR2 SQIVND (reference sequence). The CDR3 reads CASSPRDGDNTGELFF. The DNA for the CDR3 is TGTGCCAGTAGTCCGCGGGACGGTGATAACACCGGGGAGCTGTTTTTT.

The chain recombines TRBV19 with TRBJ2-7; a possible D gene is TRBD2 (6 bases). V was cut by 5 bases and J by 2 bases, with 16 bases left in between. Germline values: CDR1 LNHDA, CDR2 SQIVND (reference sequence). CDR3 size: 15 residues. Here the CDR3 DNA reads TGTGCCAGTAGTGTAACGGGAGCTATAGCCTACGAGCAGTACTTC. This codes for CASSVTGAIAYEQYF.

The DNA for the CDR3 is TGTGCCAGCAGCTTCCGGGACAGGGGGAGTGAGCAGTTCTTC. It encodes CASSFRDRGSEQFF. The V call is TRBV7-9, the J call TRBJ2-1, with 11 bases aligning to TRBD1. CDR3 size: 14 residues. V was clipped by 3 bases and J by 9 bases; unmatched bases: 4. Germline loops: CDR1 SEHNR, CDR2 FQNEAQ (reference sequence).

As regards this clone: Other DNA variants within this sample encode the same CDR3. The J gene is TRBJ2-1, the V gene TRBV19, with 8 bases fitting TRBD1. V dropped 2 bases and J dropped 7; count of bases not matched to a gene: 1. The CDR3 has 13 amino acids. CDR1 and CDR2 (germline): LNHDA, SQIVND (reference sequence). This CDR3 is CASSIRQGNEQFF. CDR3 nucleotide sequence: TGTGCCAGTAGTATACGACAGGGGAATGAGCAGTTCTTC.

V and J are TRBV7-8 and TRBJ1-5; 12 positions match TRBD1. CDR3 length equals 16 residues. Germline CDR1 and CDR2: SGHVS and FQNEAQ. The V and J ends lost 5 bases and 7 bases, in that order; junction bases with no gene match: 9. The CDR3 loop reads CASSGPGQGAWQPQHF. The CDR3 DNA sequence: TGTGCCAGCAGCGGACCGGGACAGGGGGCTTGGCAGCCCCAGCATTTT.

CDR3 sequence reads: CAISERGGYSYEQYF. The CDR3 DNA reads TGTGCCATCAGTGAAAGAGGGGGCTACTCCTACGAGCAGTACTTC. This chain connects TRBV10-3 to TRBJ2-7, with 7 bases fitting TRBD1. Germline V lookup: CDR1 ENHRY, CDR2 SYGVKD. The CDR3 length is 15 residues. After removal of 3 bases from V and 0 bases from J, the junction contained 5 bases not matched to a gene.

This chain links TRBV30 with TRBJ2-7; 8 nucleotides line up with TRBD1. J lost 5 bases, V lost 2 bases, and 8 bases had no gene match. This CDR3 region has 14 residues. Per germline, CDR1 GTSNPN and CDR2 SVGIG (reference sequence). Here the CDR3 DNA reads TGTGCCTGGAGTCCCGGGACAGGAGGCCACGAGCAGTACTTC. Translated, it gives CAWSPGTGGHEQYF.

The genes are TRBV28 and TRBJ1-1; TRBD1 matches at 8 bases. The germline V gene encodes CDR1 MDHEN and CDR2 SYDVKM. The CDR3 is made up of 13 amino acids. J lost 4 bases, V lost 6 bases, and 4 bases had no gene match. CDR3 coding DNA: TGTGCCAGCAGACCACAGGGGGGCACTGAAGCTTTCTTT. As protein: CASRPQGGTEAFF.

The CDR3 DNA reads as TGTGCCAGCAGTGAAACCGGGTATCCATTCGGATACTTC. Encoded protein: CASSETGYPFGYF. This chain links TRBV6-1 with TRBJ2-7; no firm D call. V shed 2 bases and J shed 13 bases, with 18 bases lying between them. CDR3 length equals 13 residues. Germline CDR1 is MNHNS and CDR2 is SASEGT.

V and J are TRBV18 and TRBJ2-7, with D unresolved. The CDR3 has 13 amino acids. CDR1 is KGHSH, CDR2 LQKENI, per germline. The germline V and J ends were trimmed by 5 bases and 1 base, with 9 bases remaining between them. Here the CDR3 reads CASSSDISYEQYF. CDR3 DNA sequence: TGTGCCAGCTCATCAGATATTTCCTACGAGCAGTACTTC. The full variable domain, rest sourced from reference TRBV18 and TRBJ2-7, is NAGVMQNPRHLVRRRGQEARLRCSPMKGHSHVYWYRQLPEEGLKFMVYLQKENIIDESGMPKERFSAEFPKEGPSILRIQQVVRGDSAAYFCASSSDISYEQYFGPGTRLTVT.

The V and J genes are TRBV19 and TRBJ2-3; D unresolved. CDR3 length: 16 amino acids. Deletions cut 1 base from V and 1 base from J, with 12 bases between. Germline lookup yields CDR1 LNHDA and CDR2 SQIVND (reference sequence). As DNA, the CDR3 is TGTGCCAGTAGTATAGGAGCAGGTTGGGGCACAGATACGCAGTATTTT. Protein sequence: CASSIGAGWGTDTQYF.